The sequence of this TCR beta chain was determined in a study of Graves' ophthalmopathy and Graves' hyperthyroidism. Findings and caveats of the study: Blood also carried most expanded thyroid clonotypes exceeding 0.001 frequency.

Hyperthyroidism cases were recent diagnoses of under 2 months' duration in people aged 18 to 65. The CDR3 is made up of 14 amino acids. Per the germline V gene, CDR1 is DFQATT and CDR2 is SNEGSKA (reference sequence). V was pared by 2 bases and J by 3 bases, with 4 bases of the junction left unmatched. Points on this clonotype: Its antigen is undetermined.

Amplified material comprised TCR beta CDR3 regions derived from RNA transcripts. HTBI primers were used in a first-round RT-PCR, which preceded a second-round multiplex PCR. MiXCR was run by TCRdb on the multiplex PCR reads, yielding one entry per CDR3 protein. The table lists some 25,000 distinct CDR3 sequences, approximately 48% of them singletons. The sample was peripheral blood. The receptor's source is an adult woman with stable Graves' hyperthyroidism. The rearrangement joins TRBV20-1 to TRBJ2-7, with 10 bases matching TRBD2. The CDR3 spells CSARSGLADYEQYF. The DNA for the CDR3 is TGCAGTGCTAGAAGCGGACTAGCGGACTACGAGCAGTACTTC.